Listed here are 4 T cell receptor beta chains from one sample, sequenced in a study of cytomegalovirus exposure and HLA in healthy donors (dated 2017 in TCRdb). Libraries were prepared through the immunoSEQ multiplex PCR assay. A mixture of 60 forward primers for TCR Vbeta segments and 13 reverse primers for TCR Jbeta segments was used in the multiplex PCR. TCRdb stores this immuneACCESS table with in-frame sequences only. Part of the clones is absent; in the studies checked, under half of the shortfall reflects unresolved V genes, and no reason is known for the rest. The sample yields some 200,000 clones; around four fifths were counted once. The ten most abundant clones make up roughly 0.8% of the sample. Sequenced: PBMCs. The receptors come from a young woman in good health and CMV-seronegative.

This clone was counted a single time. The CDR3: CASSPRRDGYNEQFF. CDR3 sequence (DNA): TGTGCCAGCTCACCGCGGAGGGACGGCTACAATGAGCAGTTCTTC. The chain uses TRBV18 and TRBJ2-1, with TRBD2 as a possible D gene (6 bases). V lost 3 bases to trimming and J lost 3 bases, with 12 bases between them. Germline CDR1 KGHSH, CDR2 LQKENI. The CDR3 has 15 amino acids.

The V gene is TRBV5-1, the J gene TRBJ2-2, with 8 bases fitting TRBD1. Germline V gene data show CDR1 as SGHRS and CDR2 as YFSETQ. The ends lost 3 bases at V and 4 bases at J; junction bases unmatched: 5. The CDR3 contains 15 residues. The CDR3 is CASSSGGAGTGELFF. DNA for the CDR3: TGCGCCAGCAGCTCAGGGGGCGCAGGCACCGGGGAGCTGTTTTTT.

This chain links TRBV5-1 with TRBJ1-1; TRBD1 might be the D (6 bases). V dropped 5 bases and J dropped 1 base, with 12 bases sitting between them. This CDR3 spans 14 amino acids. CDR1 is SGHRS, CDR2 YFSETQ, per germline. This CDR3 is CASSRLGGNTEAFF. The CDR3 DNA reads TGCGCCAGCAGTAGGCTAGGGGGGAACACTGAAGCTTTCTTT.

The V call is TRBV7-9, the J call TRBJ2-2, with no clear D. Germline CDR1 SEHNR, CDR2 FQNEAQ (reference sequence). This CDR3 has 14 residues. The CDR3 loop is CSPTALLTSGELFF. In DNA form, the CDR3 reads TGTTCTCCTACCGCGCTACTTACGTCCGGGGAGCTGTTTTTT. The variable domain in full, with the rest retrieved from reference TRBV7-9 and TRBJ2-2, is DTGVSQNPRHKITKRGQNVTFRCDPISEHNRLYWYRQTLGQGPEFLTYFQNEAQLEKSRLLSDRFSAERPKGSFSTLEIQRTEQGDSAMYLCSPTALLTSGELFFGEGSRLTVL.